The source of this T cell receptor beta chain is a study of a mutant IDH1 vaccine in newly diagnosed glioma. The sample's time point: baseline, week 1 (first vaccination visit). Treatment defined: pre-vaccination baseline after standard-of-care therapy. Germline CDR1 SGHTA, CDR2 FQGNSA. V lost 6 bases to trimming and J lost 3 bases, with 14 bases between them. CDR3 length: 15 residues. Using immunoSEQ multiplex PCR, the repertoire was profiled, and TCRdb retains in-frame clones only, with some absent. The data contain about 92,000 clones, around four fifths of them singletons. J is TRBJ1-4 and V is TRBV7-2; possibly TRBD1 for D (6 bases). The source was PBMCs, collected from a glioma patient treated with radiotherapy, temozolomide or both. The sequence was obtained from a man aged 40-55 years with glioma. The CDR3 protein is CASRETGLANEKLFF. CDR3 DNA: TGTGCCAGCAGGGAAACAGGGCTGGCTAATGAAAAACTGTTTTTT. The whole variable domain, filled in from reference TRBV7-2 and TRBJ1-4, reads GAGVSQSPSNKVTEKGKDVELRCDPISGHTALYWYRQSLGQGLEFLIYFQGNSAPDKSGLPSDRFSAERTGGSVSTLTIQRTQQEDSAVYLCASRETGLANEKLFFGSGTQLSVL.